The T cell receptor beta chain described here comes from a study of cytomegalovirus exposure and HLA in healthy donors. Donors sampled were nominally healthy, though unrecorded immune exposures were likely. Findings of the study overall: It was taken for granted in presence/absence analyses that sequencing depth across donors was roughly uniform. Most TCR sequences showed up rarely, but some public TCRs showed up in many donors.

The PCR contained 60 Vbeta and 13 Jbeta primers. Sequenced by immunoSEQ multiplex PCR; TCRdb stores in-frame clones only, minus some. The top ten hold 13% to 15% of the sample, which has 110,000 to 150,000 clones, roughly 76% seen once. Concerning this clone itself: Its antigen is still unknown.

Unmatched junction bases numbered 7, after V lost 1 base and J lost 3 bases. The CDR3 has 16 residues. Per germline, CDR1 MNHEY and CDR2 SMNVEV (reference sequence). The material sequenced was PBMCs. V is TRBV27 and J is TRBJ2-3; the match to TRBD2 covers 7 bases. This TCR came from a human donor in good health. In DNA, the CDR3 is TGTGCCAGCAGTTTATTGCGGGGGACTACTACAGATACGCAGTATTTT. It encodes CASSLLRGTTTDTQYF.